A few counts support the clone carrying this T cell receptor (beta chain). The data belong to a study of blood T cell repertoires in COVID-19. Overall study: The samples span acute and convalescent COVID-19 from the United States, Italy and Spain. In each case, the material was cDNA or gDNA derived from T cells, B-cell-depleted T cells, or PBMCs.

Per the authors' pipeline: Amplification from reference gene primers served as the basis for estimated nucleated cell counts. Measured with immunoSEQ multiplex PCR; TCRdb has only the in-frame clones, and not every one. The V and J calls and the clone size are those of that table, but D and trimming were determined from the DNA. The repertoire has about 220,000 clones, 84% of them found once; the top ten carry 20%. The CDR3 extends over 14 amino acids. Germline V gene sequence: CDR1 SGHAT, CDR2 FQNNGV. V lost 3 bases to trimming and J lost 7 bases, with 13 bases between them. This sequence was found in a man between 25 and 39 years old with active or convalescent COVID-19. The material sequenced was peripheral blood. The V and J genes are TRBV11-2 and TRBJ2-1; TRBD2 might be the D (5 bases). The CDR3 coding sequence is TGTGCCAGCAGCTTTATACCTAGGAGGAATGAGCAGTTCTTC. It codes for CASSFIPRRNEQFF.